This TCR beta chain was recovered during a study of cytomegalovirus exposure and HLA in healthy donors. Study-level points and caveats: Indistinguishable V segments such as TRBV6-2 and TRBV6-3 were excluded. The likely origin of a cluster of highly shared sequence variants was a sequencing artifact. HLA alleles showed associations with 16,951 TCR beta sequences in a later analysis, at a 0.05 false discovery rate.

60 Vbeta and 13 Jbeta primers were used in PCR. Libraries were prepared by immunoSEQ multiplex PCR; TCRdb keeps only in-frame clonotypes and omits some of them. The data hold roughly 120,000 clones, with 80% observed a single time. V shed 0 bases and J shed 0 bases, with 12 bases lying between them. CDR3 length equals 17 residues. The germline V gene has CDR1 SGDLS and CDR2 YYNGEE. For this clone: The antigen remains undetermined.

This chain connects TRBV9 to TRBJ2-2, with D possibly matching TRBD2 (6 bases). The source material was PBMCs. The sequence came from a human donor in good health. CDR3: CASSVGSGETNTGELFF. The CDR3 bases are TGTGCCAGCAGCGTAGGTAGCGGAGAAACGAACACCGGGGAGCTGTTTTTT.